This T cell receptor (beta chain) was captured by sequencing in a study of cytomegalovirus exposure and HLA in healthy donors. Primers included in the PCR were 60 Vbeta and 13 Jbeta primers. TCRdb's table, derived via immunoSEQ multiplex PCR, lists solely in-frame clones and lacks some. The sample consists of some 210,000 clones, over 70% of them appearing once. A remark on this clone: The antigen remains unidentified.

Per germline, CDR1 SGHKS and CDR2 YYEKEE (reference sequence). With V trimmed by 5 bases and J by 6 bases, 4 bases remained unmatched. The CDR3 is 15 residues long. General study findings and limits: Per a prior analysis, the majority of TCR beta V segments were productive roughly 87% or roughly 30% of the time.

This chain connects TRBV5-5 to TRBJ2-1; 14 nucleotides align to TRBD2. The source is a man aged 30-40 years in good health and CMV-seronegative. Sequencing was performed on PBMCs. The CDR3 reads CASRRGLAGVNEQFF. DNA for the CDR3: TGTGCCAGCAGGAGGGGACTAGCGGGGGTCAATGAGCAGTTCTTC.